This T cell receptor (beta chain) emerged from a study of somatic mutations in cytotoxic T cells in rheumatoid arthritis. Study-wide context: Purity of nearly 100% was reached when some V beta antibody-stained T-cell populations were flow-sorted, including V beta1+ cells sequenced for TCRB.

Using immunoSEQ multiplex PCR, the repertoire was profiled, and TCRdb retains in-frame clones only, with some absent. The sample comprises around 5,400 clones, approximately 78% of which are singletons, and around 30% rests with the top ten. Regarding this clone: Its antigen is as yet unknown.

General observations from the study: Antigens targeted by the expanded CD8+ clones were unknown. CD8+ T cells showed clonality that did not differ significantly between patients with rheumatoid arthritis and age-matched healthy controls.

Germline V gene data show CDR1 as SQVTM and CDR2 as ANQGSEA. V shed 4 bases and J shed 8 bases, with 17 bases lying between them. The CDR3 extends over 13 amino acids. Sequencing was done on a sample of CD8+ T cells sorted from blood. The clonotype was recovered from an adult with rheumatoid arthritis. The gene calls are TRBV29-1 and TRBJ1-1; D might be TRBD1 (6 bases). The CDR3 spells CSVGARGGWEAFF. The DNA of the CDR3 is TGCAGCGTTGGGGCCAGGGGTGGGTGGGAAGCTTTCTTT.